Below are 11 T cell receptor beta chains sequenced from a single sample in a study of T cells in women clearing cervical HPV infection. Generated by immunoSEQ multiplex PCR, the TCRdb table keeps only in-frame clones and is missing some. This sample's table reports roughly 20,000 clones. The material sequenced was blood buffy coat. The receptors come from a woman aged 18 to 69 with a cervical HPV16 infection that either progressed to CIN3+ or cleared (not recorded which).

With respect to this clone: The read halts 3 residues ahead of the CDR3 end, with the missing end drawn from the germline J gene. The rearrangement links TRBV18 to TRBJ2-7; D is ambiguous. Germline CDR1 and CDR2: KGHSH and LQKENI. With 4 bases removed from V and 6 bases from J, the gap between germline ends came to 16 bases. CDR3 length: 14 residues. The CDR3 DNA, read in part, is TGTGCCAGCTCACTCAAGTCTGGAAACAGCGAG. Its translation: CASSLKSGNSE. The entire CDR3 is CASSLKSGNSEQYF.

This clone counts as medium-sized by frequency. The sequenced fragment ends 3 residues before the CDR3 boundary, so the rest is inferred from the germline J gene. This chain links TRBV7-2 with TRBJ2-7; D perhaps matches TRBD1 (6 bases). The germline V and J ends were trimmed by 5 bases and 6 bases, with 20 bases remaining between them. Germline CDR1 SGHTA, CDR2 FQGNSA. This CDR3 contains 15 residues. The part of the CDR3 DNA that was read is TGTGCCAGCAGCGCTAACCACGGGACATCAGGCGAG. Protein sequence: CASSANHGTSGE. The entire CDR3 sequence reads CASSANHGTSGEQYF.

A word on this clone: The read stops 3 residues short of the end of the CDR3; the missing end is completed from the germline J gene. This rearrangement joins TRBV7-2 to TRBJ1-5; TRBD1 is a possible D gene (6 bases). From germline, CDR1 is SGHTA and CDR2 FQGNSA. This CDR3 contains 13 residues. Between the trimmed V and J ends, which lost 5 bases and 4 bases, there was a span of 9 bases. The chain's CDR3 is CASSQDRNQPQHF. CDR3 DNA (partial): TGTGCCAGCAGCCAGGACAGAAATCAGCCC.

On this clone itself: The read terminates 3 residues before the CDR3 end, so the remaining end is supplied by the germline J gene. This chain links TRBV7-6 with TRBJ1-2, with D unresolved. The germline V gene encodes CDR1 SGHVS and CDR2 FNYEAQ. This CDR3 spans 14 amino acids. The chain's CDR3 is CASSSWQFNNDYTF. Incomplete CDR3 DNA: TGTGCCAGCAGCTCGTGGCAGTTTAACAATGAC.

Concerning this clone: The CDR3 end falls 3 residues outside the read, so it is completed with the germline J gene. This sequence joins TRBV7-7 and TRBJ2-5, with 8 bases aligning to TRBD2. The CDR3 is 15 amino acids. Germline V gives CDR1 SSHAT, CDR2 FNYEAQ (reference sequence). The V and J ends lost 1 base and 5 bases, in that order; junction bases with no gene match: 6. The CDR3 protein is CASSLDGGAMETQYF. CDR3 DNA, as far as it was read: TGTGCCAGCAGCTTAGACGGGGGGGCCATGGAGACC.

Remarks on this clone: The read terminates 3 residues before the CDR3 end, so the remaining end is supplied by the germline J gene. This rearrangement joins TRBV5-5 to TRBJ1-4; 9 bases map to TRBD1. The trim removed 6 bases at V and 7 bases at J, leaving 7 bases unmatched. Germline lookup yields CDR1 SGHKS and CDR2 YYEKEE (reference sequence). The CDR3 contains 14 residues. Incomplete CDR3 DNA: TGTGCCAGCAACTCTGAGGACAGGGGTGAAAAA. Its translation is CASNSEDRGEK. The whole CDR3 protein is CASNSEDRGEKLFF. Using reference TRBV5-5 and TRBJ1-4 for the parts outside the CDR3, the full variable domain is DAGVTQSPTHLIKTRGQQVTLRCSPISGHKSVSWYQQVLGQGPQFIFQYYEKEERGRGNFPDRFSARQFPNYSSELNVNALLLGDSALYLCASNSEDRGEKLFFGSGTQLSVL.

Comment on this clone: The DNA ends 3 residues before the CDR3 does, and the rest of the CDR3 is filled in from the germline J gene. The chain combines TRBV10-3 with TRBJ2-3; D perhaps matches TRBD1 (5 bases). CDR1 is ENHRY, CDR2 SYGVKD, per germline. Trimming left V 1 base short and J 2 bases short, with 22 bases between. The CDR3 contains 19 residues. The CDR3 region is CAISELRVERTPHTDTQYF. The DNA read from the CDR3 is TGTGCCATCAGTGAGTTAAGGGTGGAACGGACACCACACACAGATACG.

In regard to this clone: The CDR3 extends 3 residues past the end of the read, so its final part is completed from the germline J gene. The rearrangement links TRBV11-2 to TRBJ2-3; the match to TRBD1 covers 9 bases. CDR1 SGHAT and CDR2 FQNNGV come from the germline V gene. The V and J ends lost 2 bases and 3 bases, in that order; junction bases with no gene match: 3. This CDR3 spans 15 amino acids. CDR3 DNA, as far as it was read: TGTGCCAGCAGCTTAAGGACAGGGGAAACAGATACG. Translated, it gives CASSLRTGETDT. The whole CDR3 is CASSLRTGETDTQYF.

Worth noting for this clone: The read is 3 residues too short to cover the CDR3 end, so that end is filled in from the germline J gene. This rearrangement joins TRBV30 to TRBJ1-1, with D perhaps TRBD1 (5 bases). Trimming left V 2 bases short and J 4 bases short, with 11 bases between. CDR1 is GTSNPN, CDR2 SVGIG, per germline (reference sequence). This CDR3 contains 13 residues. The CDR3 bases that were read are TGTGCCTGGAGTCCCGGGCAGGGCACTGAA. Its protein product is CAWSPGQGTE. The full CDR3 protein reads CAWSPGQGTEAFF.

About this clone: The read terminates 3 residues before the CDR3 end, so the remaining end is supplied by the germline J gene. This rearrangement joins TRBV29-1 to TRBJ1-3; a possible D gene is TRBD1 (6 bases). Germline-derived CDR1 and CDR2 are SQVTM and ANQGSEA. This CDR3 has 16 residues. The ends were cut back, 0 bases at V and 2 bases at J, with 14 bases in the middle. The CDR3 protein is CSVEDGYREAGNTIYF. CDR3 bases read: TGCAGCGTTGAAGATGGGTACAGGGAAGCTGGAAACACC.

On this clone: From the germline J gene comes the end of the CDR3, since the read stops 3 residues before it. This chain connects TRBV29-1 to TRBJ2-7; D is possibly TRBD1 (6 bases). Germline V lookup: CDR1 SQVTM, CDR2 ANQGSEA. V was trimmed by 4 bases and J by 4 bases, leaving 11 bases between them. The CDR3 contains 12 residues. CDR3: CSVVGTRYEQYF. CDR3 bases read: TGCAGCGTTGTGGGGACACGGTACGAG.